This T cell receptor (beta chain) was observed in a study of CD8+ T cells in alopecia areata. Germline CDR1 and CDR2: SGHRS and YFSETQ. V dropped 4 bases and J dropped 0; count of bases not matched to a gene: 7. The CDR3 covers 15 residues. Regarding treatment: oral pan-JAK inhibitor, 5-10 mg twice daily. Collected material from alopecia areata patients comprised lesional scalp punch biopsies and peripheral blood. Following extraction, RNA underwent reverse transcription to cDNA, which served as the sequencing template. Here immunoSEQ multiplex PCR was the method, and the copy in TCRdb shows in-frame clones only, minus some. The repertoire consists of approximately 300,000 clones, with 58% occurring once and the leading ten covering approximately 2%.

This receptor was obtained from a human donor with alopecia areata. This specimen was CD4+ T cells sorted from blood, taken at week 24, from a patient treated with tofacitinib. The chain uses TRBV5-1 and TRBJ2-7, with 7 bases matching TRBD1. The DNA for the CDR3 is TGCGCCAGCAGCGTTCTACAGGGGAGCTCCTACGAGCAGTACTTC. Translated: CASSVLQGSSYEQYF.